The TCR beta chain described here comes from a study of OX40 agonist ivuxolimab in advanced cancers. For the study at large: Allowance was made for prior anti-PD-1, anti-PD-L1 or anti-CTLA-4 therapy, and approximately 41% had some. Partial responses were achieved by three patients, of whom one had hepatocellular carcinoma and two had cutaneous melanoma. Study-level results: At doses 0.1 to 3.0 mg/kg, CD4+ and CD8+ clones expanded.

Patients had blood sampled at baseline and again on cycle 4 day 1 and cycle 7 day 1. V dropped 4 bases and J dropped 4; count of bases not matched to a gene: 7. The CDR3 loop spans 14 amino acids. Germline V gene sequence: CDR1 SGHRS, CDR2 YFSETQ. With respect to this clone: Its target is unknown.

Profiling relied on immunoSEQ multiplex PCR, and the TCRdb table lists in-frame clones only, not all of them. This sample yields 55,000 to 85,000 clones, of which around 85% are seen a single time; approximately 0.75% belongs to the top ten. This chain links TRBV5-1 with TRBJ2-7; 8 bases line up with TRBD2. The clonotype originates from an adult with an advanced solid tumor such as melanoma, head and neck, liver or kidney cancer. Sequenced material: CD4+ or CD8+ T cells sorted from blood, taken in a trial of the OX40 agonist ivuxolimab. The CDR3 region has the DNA TGCGCCAGCAGCCGCGGGGGGACGACATACGAGCAGTACTTC. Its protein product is CASSRGGTTYEQYF.